The rows below give T cell receptor beta chains drawn from one sample of a study of cytomegalovirus exposure and HLA in healthy donors. The protocol was immunoSEQ multiplex PCR, while the TCRdb copy is restricted to in-frame clones and leaves out a portion. The data show fewer than 250,000 clones, roughly 80% seen once. The material sequenced was PBMCs. The receptors shown here come from a man in his thirties or forties in good health and CMV-seronegative. Both conserved end residues are part of each CDR3. Each record gives: V gene, D gene, clone size, J gene, CDR3 protein, CDR3 DNA. D genes are given only for firm matches. Not every row has a clone size; where given, it reads once, few, many or a size class.

>TRBV6-1|NA|NA|TRBJ2-2
CASSGRTETGELFF
TGTGCCAGCAGTGGCCGGACAGAGACCGGGGAGCTGTTTTTT
>TRBV6-1|TRBD1|NA|TRBJ1-5
CASSDRGRNQPQHF
TGTGCCAGCAGCGACAGGGGACGCAATCAGCCCCAGCATTTT
>TRBV4-1|TRBD1|NA|TRBJ2-3
CASSQDPQDRAQTDTQYF
TGCGCCAGCAGCCAAGACCCTCAAGACAGGGCTCAGACAGATACGCAGTATTTT
>TRBV11-2|NA|NA|TRBJ1-2
CASRPQRSYTF
TGTGCCAGCAGACCCCAGCGTAGCTACACCTTC
>TRBV6-5|TRBD1|NA|TRBJ2-7
CASSITGDSYEQYF
TGTGCCAGCAGCATAACAGGGGACTCCTACGAGCAGTACTTC
>TRBV28|TRBD1|NA|TRBJ1-2
CVSSETGEYGYTF
TGTGTCAGCAGTGAGACAGGGGAGTATGGCTACACCTTC
>TRBV5-3|NA|NA|TRBJ2-3
CARSWGVTDTQYF
TGTGCCAGAAGCTGGGGGGTCACAGATACGCAGTATTTT
>TRBV5-1|NA|NA|TRBJ1-6
CASSSVVLAGERALHF
TGCGCCAGCAGCTCGGTGGTTCTAGCCGGGGAGAGAGCCCTCCACTTT
>TRBV7-8|NA|once|TRBJ1-6
CASSFGERLINSPLHF
TGTGCCAGCAGCTTTGGTGAGCGCCTAATTAATTCACCCCTCCACTTT
>TRBV5-5|NA|NA|TRBJ2-7
CASSPTTSYEQYF
TGTGCCAGCAGCCCGACGACTTCCTACGAGCAGTACTTC
>TRBV27|NA|NA|TRBJ1-5
CASSYSGGMEPQHF
TGTGCCAGCAGTTACAGCGGAGGTATGGAGCCCCAGCATTTT
>TRBV5-1|NA|NA|TRBJ2-2
CASSLGGGSTGELFF
TGCGCCAGCAGCTTGGGAGGGGGTTCCACCGGGGAGCTGTTTTTT
>TRBV27|NA|NA|TRBJ2-7
CASSLNTGTYEQYF
TGTGCCAGCAGTTTAAATACAGGGACCTACGAGCAGTACTTC
>TRBV5-8|NA|NA|TRBJ1-5
CASSPSAGWIKNQPQHF
TGTGCCAGCAGCCCCAGTGCAGGGTGGATTAAGAATCAGCCCCAGCATTTT
>TRBV19|NA|NA|TRBJ2-7
CASSERNSYEQYF
TGTGCCAGTAGTGAGCGGAACTCCTACGAGCAGTACTTC
>TRBV11-2|NA|NA|TRBJ2-1
CASSHTDHNEQFF
TGTGCCAGCAGCCATACAGACCACAATGAGCAGTTCTTC
>TRBV6-6|TRBD2|NA|TRBJ2-5
CASKRGADQETQYF
TGTGCCAGCAAGCGGGGGGCAGATCAAGAGACCCAGTACTTC
>TRBV2|NA|NA|TRBJ1-5
CASTLNSNQPQHF
TGTGCCAGCACCTTAAATAGCAATCAGCCCCAGCATTTT
>TRBV5-1|NA|NA|TRBJ1-2
CASSLSGQDYGYTF
TGCGCCAGCAGCTTGTCAGGGCAAGACTATGGCTACACCTTC
>TRBV23-1|NA|NA|TRBJ1-4
CASSRLWSSQYEKLFF
TGCGCCAGCAGCCGCCTTTGGAGCAGTCAATATGAAAAACTGTTTTTT
>TRBV6-6|TRBD2|NA|TRBJ2-7
CASLASGGSYEQYF
TGTGCCAGCCTAGCTAGCGGGGGGTCCTACGAGCAGTACTTC
>TRBV5-8|TRBD1|NA|TRBJ1-1
CASSGWDSHTEAFF
TGTGCCAGCAGCGGGTGGGACAGTCACACTGAAGCTTTCTTT
>TRBV5-1|NA|NA|TRBJ2-6
CATSTGPGANVLTF
TGCGCCACCTCCACAGGGCCTGGGGCCAACGTCCTGACTTTC
>TRBV28|NA|few|TRBJ1-2
CAIGRESYGYTF
TGTGCCATCGGTAGGGAGTCCTATGGCTACACCTTC
>TRBV7-2|TRBD2|NA|TRBJ2-1
CASSPTSGGGIYNEQFF
TGTGCCAGCAGCCCGACTAGCGGGGGGGGTATCTACAATGAGCAGTTCTTC
>TRBV9|TRBD1|NA|TRBJ2-1
CASSPQGAVDQFF
TGTGCCAGCAGCCCCCAGGGGGCAGTAGATCAGTTCTTC
>TRBV9|NA|NA|TRBJ1-2
CASSVVEDTSYGYTF
TGTGCCAGCAGCGTAGTCGAGGACACCTCCTATGGCTACACCTTC
>TRBV5-4|TRBD2|NA|TRBJ2-7
CASSSGLAGRYEQYF
TGTGCCAGCAGTTCCGGACTAGCGGGGCGCTACGAGCAGTACTTC
>TRBV19|NA|NA|TRBJ1-1
CASSITPRDTEAFF
TGTGCCAGTAGTATTACCCCTCGGGACACTGAAGCTTTCTTT
>TRBV6-6|TRBD2|NA|TRBJ2-3
CASSYSGGGPYTQYF
TGTGCCAGCAGTTACTCGGGCGGGGGGCCCTATACGCAGTATTTT
>TRBV5-5|NA|once|TRBJ1-1
CASSLVQGRAEAFF
TGTGCCAGCAGCTTGGTGCAGGGTAGGGCTGAAGCTTTCTTT
>TRBV2|NA|NA|TRBJ1-1
CASSESWGGEAFF
TGTGCCAGCAGTGAAAGCTGGGGGGGTGAAGCTTTCTTT
>TRBV27|TRBD1|NA|TRBJ2-3
CASRTDRVSTDTQYF
TGTGCCAGCAGGACAGACAGGGTTAGCACAGATACGCAGTATTTT
>TRBV2|TRBD1|once|TRBJ1-2
CASRYGTGGRNGYTF
TGTGCCAGCAGATATGGGACAGGGGGAAGGAATGGCTACACCTTC
>TRBV2|NA|NA|TRBJ1-6
CASSDDIRGGNSPLHF
TGTGCCAGCAGTGATGACATCCGAGGGGGTAATTCACCCCTCCACTTT
>TRBV20-1|NA|NA|TRBJ2-1
CSASRGEQFF
TGCAGTGCTAGCCGGGGTGAGCAGTTCTTC